This TCR beta chain was recovered during a study of cytomegalovirus exposure and HLA in healthy donors. The study's findings and limits: In a later analysis, a genetic analysis reported fewer productive-TCR N-insertions in an Asian-associated ancestry cluster than the cohort average.

With 5 bases clipped from V and 7 bases from J, the junction kept 14 bases outside the gene matches. The CDR3 runs to 17 residues. Germline V gene sequence: CDR1 SGHTA, CDR2 FQGNSA. PCR employed 60 Vbeta and 13 Jbeta primers. The authors' processing: It was a later analysis that counted about 80 million unique TCR beta chains, of which 8.5 million to 12 million were shared. The assay was immunoSEQ multiplex PCR, and TCRdb's table has in-frame clones only and misses some. That table furnishes V, J and clone size, whereas the DNA furnished D and trimming. The table records under 200,000 clones, 84% of them present only once. The count of this clone is one. The antigen is not known.

The chain recombines TRBV7-2 with TRBJ1-4; TRBD1 agrees at 9 bases. The sequence was obtained from a young man in good health and CMV-seronegative. The sample taken for sequencing was PBMCs. The CDR3 bases are TGTGCCAGCAGCCTTAGGGGTTTGGGACAGGGTAGTGAAAAACTGTTTTTT. This encodes CASSLRGLGQGSEKLFF.